Following are 6 T cell receptor beta chains from one sample sequenced in a study of PD-L1 blockade in urothelial cancer. TCRdb's table, derived via immunoSEQ multiplex PCR, lists solely in-frame clones and lacks some. The sample carries about 95,000 clones, around nine tenths recorded once. Sample time point: pretreatment peripheral blood. Source: PBMCs, taken around atezolizumab (anti-PD-L1) treatment. The source is a man in his fifties or sixties with urothelial cancer.

This clone has only a few counts. The genes are TRBV29-1 and TRBJ1-2; the D gene is possibly TRBD1 (5 bases). This CDR3 has 15 amino acids. Trimming took off 4 bases at V and 1 base at J, with 16 bases between the two ends. From germline, CDR1 is SQVTM and CDR2 ANQGSEA. CDR3 DNA sequence: TGCAGCGTTGTTGGGGGGGAATTGGGTAACTATGGCTACACCTTC. This codes for CSVVGGELGNYGYTF.

V usage is TRBV10-3 and J usage is TRBJ1-4; no firm D call. The V end was cut by 0 bases, the J end by 3 bases, with 8 bases between. CDR1 and CDR2 from the germline V gene are ENHRY and SYGVKD. This CDR3 region has 15 residues. The CDR3 coding sequence is TGTGCCATCAGTGAGTCGGCGGGATCTAATGAAAAACTGTTTTTT. Translation: CAISESAGSNEKLFF.

The rearrangement uses TRBV5-1 and TRBJ2-4, with TRBD2 matching over 8 bases. The germline V gene encodes CDR1 SGHRS and CDR2 YFSETQ. CDR3 length: 16 amino acids. The V segment lost 3 bases and the J segment 8 bases; nucleotides outside the gene matches: 13. The CDR3 nucleotides are TGCGCCAGCAGCTCTGGACTAGCACCCACCATGGACATTCAGTACTTC. Protein sequence: CASSSGLAPTMDIQYF.

The rearrangement joins TRBV6-1 to TRBJ1-5, with a weak D call TRBD1 (5 bases). The CDR3 loop spans 19 amino acids. Trimming took off 1 base at V and 2 bases at J, with 21 bases between the two ends. The germline CDR1 and CDR2 sequences are MNHNS and SASEGT. CDR3 in DNA: TGTGCCAGCAGTGAAGTAGTGTCGTTATGGGGGGTTCGCAATCAGCCCCAGCATTTT. Amino acids: CASSEVVSLWGVRNQPQHF.

V is TRBV6-5 and J is TRBJ1-6, with 10 nucleotides matching TRBD1. Trimming cost V 2 bases and J 6 bases; bases outside gene matches: 1. CDR1 is MNHEY and CDR2 is SVGAGI in the germline V gene. The CDR3 totals 15 residues. In DNA form, the CDR3 reads TGTGCCAGCAGTTACAGGGACAGGGGTAATTCACCCCTCCACTTT. Translating it yields CASSYRDRGNSPLHF.

The chain links TRBV5-4 to TRBJ2-1; D may be TRBD2 (6 bases). The CDR3 is 13 amino acids. Germline V lookup: CDR1 SGHNT, CDR2 YYREEE (reference sequence). Trimming shortened V by 2 bases and J by 10 bases, and 13 bases separated the two germline ends. As DNA, the CDR3 is TGTGCCAGCAGCTTCCGGGATCGGGGGGAGCAGTTCTTC. It is translated as CASSFRDRGEQFF.